The T cell receptor beta chain described here comes from a study of cytomegalovirus exposure and HLA in healthy donors. Trimming took 3 bases from V and 0 from J, leaving 10 bases between them. This CDR3 has 15 amino acids. CDR1 SSHAT and CDR2 FNYEAQ come from the germline V gene (reference sequence). Researchers ran the PCR with 60 Vbeta and 13 Jbeta primers. Profiling relied on immunoSEQ multiplex PCR, and the TCRdb table lists in-frame clones only, not all of them. This sample yields around 160,000 clones, of which over 75% are seen a single time; over 12% belongs to the top ten. The clonotype originates from a man aged 50 to 60 in good health and CMV-seropositive. The specimen sequenced was PBMCs. The chain uses TRBV7-7 and TRBJ2-3; a weak D match, TRBD1 (6 bases). The CDR3 region has the DNA TGTGCCAGCAGCTTGGGGGCTACGAGCACAGATACGCAGTATTTT. Its protein is CASSLGATSTDTQYF.